Following are 17 T cell receptor beta chains from one sample sequenced in a study of CD8+ T cells in alopecia areata. Extracted from the samples, RNA was reverse transcribed into cDNA to serve as the sequencing template. The repertoire was sequenced with immunoSEQ multiplex PCR; TCRdb's copy has only in-frame clones and lacks some. The sample lists hundreds of thousands of clones; roughly 63% were seen once. Documented treatment: oral pan-JAK inhibitor, 5-10 mg twice daily. Sample: CD4+ T cells sorted from blood, taken between weeks 51 and 54, from a patient treated with tofacitinib. The receptor source for this set is a human donor with alopecia areata.

This chain's CDR3 is CASSDYNEQFF. CDR3 DNA sequence: TGTGCCAGTAGTGACTACAATGAGCAGTTCTTC. V and J are TRBV19 and TRBJ2-1; D gene ambiguous. Trimming stripped 5 bases from V and 3 bases from J, with 2 bases between. This CDR3 spans 11 amino acids. Looked up from germline, CDR1 is LNHDA and CDR2 is SQIVND (reference sequence).

The rearrangement uses TRBV5-1 and TRBJ1-2; D remains unclear. Between the trimmed V and J ends, which lost 0 bases and 8 bases, there was a span of 8 bases. The CDR3 consists of 12 residues. Germline V CDR1 and CDR2: SGHRS, YFSETQ. The CDR3 reads CASSLDNRGYTF. CDR3 nucleotide sequence: TGCGCCAGCAGCTTGGACAATAGGGGCTACACCTTC.

This clone was recorded a few times. V and J are TRBV4-1 and TRBJ1-5; TRBD1 is a possible D gene (5 bases). The germline gives CDR1 MGHRA, CDR2 YSYEKL. The CDR3 covers 13 residues. Trimming stripped 0 bases from V and 9 bases from J, with 9 bases between. CDR3 coding DNA: TGCGCCAGCAGCCAAGATCCCAGGGCGCCCCAGCATTTT. The encoded protein is CASSQDPRAPQHF.

This clone was counted once. The V gene is TRBV29-1, the J gene TRBJ2-7; 14 nucleotides match TRBD2. J was trimmed by 0 bases and V by 4 bases; bases with no gene match: 11. This CDR3 is 18 amino acids long. Germline-derived CDR1 and CDR2 are SQVTM and ANQGSEA. The CDR3 region has the DNA TGCAGCGTTGGGAGACTAGCGGGGGGGCCTTTGAGCTCCTACGAGCAGTACTTC. Amino acid sequence: CSVGRLAGGPLSSYEQYF.

V gene TRBV5-4 combines with J gene TRBJ2-5, with a weak D call TRBD2 (5 bases). This CDR3 has 14 residues. Germline assignment: CDR1 SGHNT and CDR2 YYREEE (reference sequence). V lost 3 bases and J 4 bases, leaving 13 bases between the germline ends. CDR3 region: CASSSRAGGETQYF. The DNA of the CDR3 is TGTGCCAGCAGCTCTAGGGCAGGAGGAGAGACCCAGTACTTC. Filled out from reference TRBV5-4 and TRBJ2-5, the complete variable domain reads ETGVTQSPTHLIKTRGQQVTLRCSSQSGHNTVSWYQQALGQGPQFIFQYYREEENGRGNFPPRFSGLQFPNYSSELNVNALELDDSALYLCASSSRAGGETQYFGPGTRLLVL.

The J gene is TRBJ1-2, the V gene TRBV27; 9 nucleotides agree with TRBD1. The CDR3 has 15 amino acids. The ends lost 6 bases at V and 8 bases at J; junction bases unmatched: 13. Germline V gene data show CDR1 as MNHEY and CDR2 as SMNVEV (reference sequence). The CDR3 bases are TGTGCCAGCAGCGCGCGTGAGGGACAGGGTTACGGCTACACCTTC. This sequence encodes CASSAREGQGYGYTF.

As regards this clone: The same CDR3 can be traced to other DNA sequences in this sample. The V gene is TRBV29-1, the J gene TRBJ2-7, with 7 bases that match TRBD1. CDR1 and CDR2 (germline): SQVTM, ANQGSEA. The V gene end was trimmed by 6 bases and the J gene end by 2 bases; junction bases not matched to a gene: 4. The CDR3 is made up of 12 amino acids. CDR3 amino acids: CSVRTGTYEQYF. The CDR3, as DNA: TGCAGCGTCAGGACAGGAACCTACGAGCAGTACTTC.

This clone turned up a few times. J is TRBJ1-1 and V is TRBV2, with 9 bases fitting TRBD1. V lost 8 bases and J lost 6; bases outside the gene matches: 7. This CDR3 is 13 amino acids long. The germline V gene has CDR1 SNHLY and CDR2 FYNNEI. CDR3 loop: CASFTGGKAEAFF. The CDR3 DNA follows: TGTGCCAGCTTTACAGGGGGCAAAGCTGAAGCTTTCTTT.

This clone was detected only a few times. V and J are TRBV9 and TRBJ1-2; D remains ambiguous. The V end was cut by 4 bases, the J end by 2 bases, with 12 bases between. Germline V gives CDR1 SGDLS, CDR2 YYNGEE. This CDR3 contains 14 residues. The CDR3: CASSPQDQNYGYTF. The CDR3 coding sequence is TGTGCCAGCAGCCCCCAGGACCAGAACTATGGCTACACCTTC.

This CDR3 is CASSLVGYTDTQYF. CDR3 DNA: TGCGCCAGCAGCTTGGTTGGCTACACAGATACGCAGTATTTT. The rearrangement links TRBV5-1 to TRBJ2-3; D gene unclear. Germline CDR1 is SGHRS and CDR2 is YFSETQ. The CDR3 totals 14 residues. With 0 bases removed from V and 2 bases from J, the gap between germline ends came to 7 bases.

V usage is TRBV19 and J usage is TRBJ1-6; D perhaps matches TRBD1 (5 bases). V was pared by 1 base and J by 9 bases, with 13 bases between. The CDR3 has 15 residues. Germline V CDR1 and CDR2: LNHDA, SQIVND (reference sequence). The CDR3 DNA sequence: TGTGCCAGTAGTATAGTGGGGACGGGATCTTCACCCCTCCACTTT. Translation gives CASSIVGTGSSPLHF.

The gene calls are TRBV10-3 and TRBJ1-5, with TRBD1 matching over 9 bases. This CDR3 is built from 15 residues. The trim removed 6 bases at V and 1 base at J, leaving 4 bases unmatched. Looked up from germline, CDR1 is ENHRY and CDR2 is SYGVKD. CDR3 region: CAISSTGGSNQPQHF. DNA for the CDR3: TGTGCCATCAGCTCGACAGGGGGGAGCAATCAGCCCCAGCATTTT.

The V call is TRBV29-1, the J call TRBJ2-2, with a weak D call TRBD1 (5 bases). The CDR3 has 13 amino acids. Germline CDR1 reads SQVTM; CDR2 reads ANQGSEA. The V end lost 4 bases, the J end lost 4 bases, and 10 bases lay between the germline ends. For the CDR3, the DNA is TGCAGCGTTGGCCAGGGAACCACCGGGGAGCTGTTTTTT. It yields the protein CSVGQGTTGELFF.

This clone was seen more than once but under ten times. The rearrangement joins TRBV7-9 to TRBJ1-3, with TRBD1 identical over 7 bases. Germline trimming cut 5 bases from V and 4 bases from J; bases unmatched to any gene: 5. The CDR3 extends over 14 amino acids. Germline loops: CDR1 SEHNR, CDR2 FQNEAQ (reference sequence). This CDR3 is CASSQGQRGNTIYF. The DNA of the CDR3 is TGTGCCAGCAGCCAGGGACAGAGAGGAAACACCATATATTTT.

The chain uses TRBV4-1 and TRBJ2-7; TRBD2 agrees at 12 bases. Germline-derived CDR1 and CDR2 are MGHRA and YSYEKL. The CDR3 runs 19 residues. The ends lost 0 bases at V and 3 bases at J; junction bases unmatched: 12. For the CDR3, the DNA is TGCGCCAGCAGCCAAGATCCCGCTAGCGGGGGGGCCAAGGACTACGAGCAGTACTTC. Its translation: CASSQDPASGGAKDYEQYF.

The rearrangement links TRBV5-1 to TRBJ2-3; 13 nucleotides line up with TRBD2. V trimming: 4 bases; J trimming: 5 bases; junction bases outside the gene matches: 10. CDR1 SGHRS and CDR2 YFSETQ come from the germline V gene. There are 17 residues in the CDR3. CDR3 sequence reads: CASSPQLAGGIGDTQYF. The CDR3 DNA follows: TGCGCCAGCAGCCCGCAACTAGCGGGGGGGATCGGAGATACGCAGTATTTT.

This clone was seen only a few times. J is TRBJ2-1 and V is TRBV6-1; D ambiguous. The CDR3 has 12 residues. Germline-derived CDR1 and CDR2 are MNHNS and SASEGT. V was clipped by 2 bases and J by 9 bases, with 8 bases between them. The CDR3 bases are TGTGCCAGCAGTGAATTCTCCCCTGAGCAGTTCTTC. Its translation is CASSEFSPEQFF.